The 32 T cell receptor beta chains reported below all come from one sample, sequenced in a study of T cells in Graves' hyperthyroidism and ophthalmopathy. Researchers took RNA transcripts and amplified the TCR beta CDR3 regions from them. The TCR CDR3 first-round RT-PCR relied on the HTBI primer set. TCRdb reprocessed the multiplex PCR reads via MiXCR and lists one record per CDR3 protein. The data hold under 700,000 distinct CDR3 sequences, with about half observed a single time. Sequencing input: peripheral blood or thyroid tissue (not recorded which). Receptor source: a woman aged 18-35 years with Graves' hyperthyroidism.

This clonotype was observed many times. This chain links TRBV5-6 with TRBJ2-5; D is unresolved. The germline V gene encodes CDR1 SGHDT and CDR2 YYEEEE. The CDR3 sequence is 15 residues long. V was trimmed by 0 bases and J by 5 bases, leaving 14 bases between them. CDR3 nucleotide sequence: TGTGCCAGCAGCTTGGCCTCAATCGCATCGGAGACCCAGTACTTC. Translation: CASSLASIASETQYF.

DNA for the CDR3: TGTGCCAGTAGTATCGCCAGCTCTGGGGCCAACGTCCTGACTTTC. As protein: CASSIASSGANVLTF. V and J are TRBV19 and TRBJ2-6; D not certain. The germline CDR1 and CDR2 sequences are LNHDA and SQIVND (reference sequence). This CDR3 comprises 15 residues. V was pared by 3 bases and J by 0 bases, with 6 bases between.

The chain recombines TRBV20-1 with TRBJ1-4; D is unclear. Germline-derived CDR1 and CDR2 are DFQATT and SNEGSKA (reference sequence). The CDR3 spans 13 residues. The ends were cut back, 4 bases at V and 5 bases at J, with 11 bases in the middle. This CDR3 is CSAKPGRNEKLFF. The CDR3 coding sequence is TGCAGTGCTAAACCCGGCAGGAATGAAAAACTGTTTTTT.

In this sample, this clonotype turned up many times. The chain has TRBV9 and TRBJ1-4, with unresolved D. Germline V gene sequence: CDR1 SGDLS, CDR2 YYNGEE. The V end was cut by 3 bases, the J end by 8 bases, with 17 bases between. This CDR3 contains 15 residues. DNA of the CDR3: TGTGCCAGCAGCGCCCAACCGGGCAGTGGGGAAAAACTGTTTTTT. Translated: CASSAQPGSGEKLFF.

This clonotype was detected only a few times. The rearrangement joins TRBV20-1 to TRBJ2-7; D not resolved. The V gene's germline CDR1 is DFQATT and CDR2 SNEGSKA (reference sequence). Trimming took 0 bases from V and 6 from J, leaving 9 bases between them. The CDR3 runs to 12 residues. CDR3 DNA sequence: TGCAGTGCTAGAGATCCATCTTCCGAGCAGTACTTC. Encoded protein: CSARDPSSEQYF.

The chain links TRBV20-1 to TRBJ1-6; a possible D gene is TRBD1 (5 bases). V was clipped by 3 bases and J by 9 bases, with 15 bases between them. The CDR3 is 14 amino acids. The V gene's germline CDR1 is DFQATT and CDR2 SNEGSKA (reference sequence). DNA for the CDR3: TGCAGTGCTAGTACCCGGGACGTTTTTTCACCCCTCCACTTT. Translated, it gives CSASTRDVFSPLHF.

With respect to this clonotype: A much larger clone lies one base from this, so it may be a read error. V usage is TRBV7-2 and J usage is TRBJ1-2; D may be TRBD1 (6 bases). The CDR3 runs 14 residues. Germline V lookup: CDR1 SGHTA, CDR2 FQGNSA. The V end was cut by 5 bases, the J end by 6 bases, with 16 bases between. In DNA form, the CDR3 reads TGTGCCAGCAGCCTATTTCAGGGACATCATGGCTACACCTTC. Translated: CASSLFQGHHGYTF.

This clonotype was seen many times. The CDR3 DNA reads as TGTGCCATCAGTGAGTCGACAGGGAAGAAACTGTTTTTT. Translated: CAISESTGKKLFF. The chain employs TRBV10-3 and TRBJ1-4; 7 positions match TRBD1. Trimming took 0 bases from V and 11 from J; bases not matched to a gene: 3. The CDR3 spans 13 residues. The V gene's germline CDR1 is ENHRY and CDR2 SYGVKD.

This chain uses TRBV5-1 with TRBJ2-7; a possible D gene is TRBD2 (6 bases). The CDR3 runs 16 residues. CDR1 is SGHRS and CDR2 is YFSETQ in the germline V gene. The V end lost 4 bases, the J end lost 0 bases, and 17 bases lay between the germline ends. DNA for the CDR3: TGCGCCAGCAGCCGTGGGGCTGGAGGGCCCTCCTACGAGCAGTACTTC. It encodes CASSRGAGGPSYEQYF. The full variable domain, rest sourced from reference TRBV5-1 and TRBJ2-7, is KAGVTQTPRYLIKTRGQQVTLSCSPISGHRSVSWYQQTPGQGLQFLFEYFSETQRNKGNFPGRFSGRQFSNSRSEMNVSTLELGDSALYLCASSRGAGGPSYEQYFGPGTRLTVT.

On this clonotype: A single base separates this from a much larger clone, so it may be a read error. The CDR3 region is CASSEQALAYEQYF. For the CDR3, the DNA is TGCGCCAGCAGTGAGCAGGCCCTGGCCTACGAGCAGTACTTC. The chain couples TRBV10-2 to TRBJ2-7; unclear D gene. V lost 2 bases to trimming and J lost 2 bases, with 10 bases between them. CDR1 is WSHSY and CDR2 is SAAADI in the germline V gene. CDR3 length equals 14 residues.

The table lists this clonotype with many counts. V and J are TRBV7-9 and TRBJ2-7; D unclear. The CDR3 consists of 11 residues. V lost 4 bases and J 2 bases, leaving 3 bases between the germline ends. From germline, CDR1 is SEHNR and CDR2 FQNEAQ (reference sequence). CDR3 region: CASSSPYEQYF. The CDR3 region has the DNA TGTGCCAGCAGCTCCCCCTACGAGCAGTACTTC.

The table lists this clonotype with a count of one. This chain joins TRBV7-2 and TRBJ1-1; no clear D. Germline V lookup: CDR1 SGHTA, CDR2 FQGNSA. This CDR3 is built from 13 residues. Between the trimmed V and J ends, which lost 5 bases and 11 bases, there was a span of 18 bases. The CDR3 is CASSLLLGSWAFF. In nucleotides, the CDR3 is TGTGCCAGCAGCCTTCTTCTCGGCAGTTGGGCTTTCTTT.

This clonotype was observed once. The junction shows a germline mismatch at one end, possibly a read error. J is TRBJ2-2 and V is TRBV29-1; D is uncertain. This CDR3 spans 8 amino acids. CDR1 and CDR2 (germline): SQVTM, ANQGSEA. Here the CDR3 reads CSVAPRTF. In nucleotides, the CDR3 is TGCAGCGTTGCCCCAAGGACGTTT.

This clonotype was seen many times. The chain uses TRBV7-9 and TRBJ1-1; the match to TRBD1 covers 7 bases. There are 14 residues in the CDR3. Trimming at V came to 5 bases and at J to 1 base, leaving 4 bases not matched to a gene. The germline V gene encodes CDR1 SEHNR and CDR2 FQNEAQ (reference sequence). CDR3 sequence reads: CASSQGQTNTEAFF. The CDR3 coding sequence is TGTGCCAGCAGCCAGGGACAGACGAACACTGAAGCTTTCTTT.

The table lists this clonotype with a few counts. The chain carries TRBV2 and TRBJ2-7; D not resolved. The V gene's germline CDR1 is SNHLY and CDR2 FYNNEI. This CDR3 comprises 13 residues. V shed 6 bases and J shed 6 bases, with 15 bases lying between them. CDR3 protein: CASRRPPGTEQYF. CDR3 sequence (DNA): TGTGCCAGCAGACGACCTCCAGGTACCGAGCAGTACTTC.

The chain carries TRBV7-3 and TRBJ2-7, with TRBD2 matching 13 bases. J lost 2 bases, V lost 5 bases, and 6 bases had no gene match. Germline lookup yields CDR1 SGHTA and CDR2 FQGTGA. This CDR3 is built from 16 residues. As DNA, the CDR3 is TGTGCCAGCAGCCAAGGACTAGCGGGAGATACCTACGAGCAGTACTTC. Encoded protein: CASSQGLAGDTYEQYF.

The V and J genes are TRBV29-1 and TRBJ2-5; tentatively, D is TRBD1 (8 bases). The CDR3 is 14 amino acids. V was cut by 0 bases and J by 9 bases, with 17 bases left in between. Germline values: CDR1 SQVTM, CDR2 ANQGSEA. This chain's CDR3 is CSVEDQRQGRAQYF. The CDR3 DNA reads TGCAGCGTTGAAGATCAGCGACAGGGGAGGGCCCAGTACTTC.

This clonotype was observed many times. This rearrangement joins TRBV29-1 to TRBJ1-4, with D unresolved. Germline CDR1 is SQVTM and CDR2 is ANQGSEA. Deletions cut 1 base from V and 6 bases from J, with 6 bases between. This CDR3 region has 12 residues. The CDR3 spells CSVEGTDEKLFF. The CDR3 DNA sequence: TGCAGCGTTGAAGGGACCGATGAAAAACTGTTTTTT.

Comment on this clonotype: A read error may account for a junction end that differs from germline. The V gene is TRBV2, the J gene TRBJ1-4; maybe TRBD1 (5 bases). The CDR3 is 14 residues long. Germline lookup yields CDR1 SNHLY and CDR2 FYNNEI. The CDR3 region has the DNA TGTGCGAGCAAGACTTCGGGGGGTGATGAAAAACTGTTTTTT. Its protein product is CASKTSGGDEKLFF.

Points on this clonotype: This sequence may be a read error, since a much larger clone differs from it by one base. The CDR3 reads CATGREASGIWETQYF. The CDR3 nucleotides are TGTGCCACCGGCAGAGAGGCTAGCGGGATTTGGGAGACCCAGTACTTC. The J gene is TRBJ2-5, the V gene TRBV15; TRBD2 matches at 9 bases. Germline V CDR1 and CDR2: LNHNV, YYDKDF (reference sequence). There are 16 residues in the CDR3.

In DNA, the CDR3 is TGTGCCAGCAGGCGGACGTCAAGCTCTGGAAACACCATATATTTT. Its protein product is CASRRTSSSGNTIYF. The chain recombines TRBV6-1 with TRBJ1-3; unclear D gene. Trimming removed 6 bases from V and 0 bases from J, with 12 bases in between. The CDR3 consists of 15 residues. Germline CDR1 and CDR2: MNHNS and SASEGT.

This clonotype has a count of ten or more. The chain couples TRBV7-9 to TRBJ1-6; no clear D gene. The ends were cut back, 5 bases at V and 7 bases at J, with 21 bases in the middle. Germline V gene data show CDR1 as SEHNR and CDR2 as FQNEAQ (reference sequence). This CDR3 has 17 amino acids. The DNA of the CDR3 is TGTGCCAGCAGCCAAAGACATCTTTTGGGGTCGAATTCACCCCTCCACTTT. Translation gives CASSQRHLLGSNSPLHF.

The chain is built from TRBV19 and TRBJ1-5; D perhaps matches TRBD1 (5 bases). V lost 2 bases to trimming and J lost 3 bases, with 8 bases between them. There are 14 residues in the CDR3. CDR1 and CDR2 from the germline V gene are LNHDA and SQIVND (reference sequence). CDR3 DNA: TGTGCCAGTAGTATACTGACAGACAATCAGCCCCAGCATTTT. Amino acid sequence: CASSILTDNQPQHF.

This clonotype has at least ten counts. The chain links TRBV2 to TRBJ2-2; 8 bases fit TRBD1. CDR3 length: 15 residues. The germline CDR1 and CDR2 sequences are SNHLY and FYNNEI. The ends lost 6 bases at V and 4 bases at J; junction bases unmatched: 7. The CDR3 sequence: CASRGPGGGTGELFF. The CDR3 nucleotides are TGTGCCAGCAGAGGACCAGGGGGCGGCACCGGGGAGCTGTTTTTT.

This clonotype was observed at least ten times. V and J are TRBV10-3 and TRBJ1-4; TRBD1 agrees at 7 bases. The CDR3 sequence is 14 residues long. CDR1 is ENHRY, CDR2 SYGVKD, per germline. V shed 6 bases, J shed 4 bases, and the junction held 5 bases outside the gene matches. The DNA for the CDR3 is TGTGCCATCAGCCGACAGGGAGATAATGAAAAACTGTTTTTT. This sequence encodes CAISRQGDNEKLFF.

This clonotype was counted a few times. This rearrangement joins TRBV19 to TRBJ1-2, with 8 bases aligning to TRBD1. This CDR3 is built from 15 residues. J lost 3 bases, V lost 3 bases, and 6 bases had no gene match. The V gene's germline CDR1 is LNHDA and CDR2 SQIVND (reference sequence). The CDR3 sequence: CASSIPGTGHYGYTF. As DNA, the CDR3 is TGTGCCAGTAGTATCCCAGGGACAGGACACTATGGCTACACCTTC.

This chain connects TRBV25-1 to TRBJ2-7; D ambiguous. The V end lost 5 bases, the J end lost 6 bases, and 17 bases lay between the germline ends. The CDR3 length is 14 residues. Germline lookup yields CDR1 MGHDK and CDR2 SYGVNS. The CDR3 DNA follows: TGTGCCAGCAGTTACGTGAACAATAGCCCCGAGCAGTACTTC. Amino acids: CASSYVNNSPEQYF.

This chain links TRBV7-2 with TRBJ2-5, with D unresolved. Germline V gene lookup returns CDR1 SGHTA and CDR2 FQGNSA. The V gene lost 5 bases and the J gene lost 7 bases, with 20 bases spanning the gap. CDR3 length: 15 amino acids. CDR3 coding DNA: TGTGCCAGCAGCCTTGTTGCGCCAATGGTAGCGACCCAGTACTTC. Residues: CASSLVAPMVATQYF. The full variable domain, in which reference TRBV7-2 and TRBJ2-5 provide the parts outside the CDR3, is GAGVSQSPSNKVTEKGKDVELRCDPISGHTALYWYRQSLGQGLEFLIYFQGNSAPDKSGLPSDRFSAERTGGSVSTLTIQRTQQEDSAVYLCASSLVAPMVATQYFGPGTRLLVL.

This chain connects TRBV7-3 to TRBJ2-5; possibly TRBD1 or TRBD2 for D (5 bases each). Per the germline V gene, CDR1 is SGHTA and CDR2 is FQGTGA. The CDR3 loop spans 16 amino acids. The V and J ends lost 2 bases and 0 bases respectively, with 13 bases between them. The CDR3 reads CASSLEGLSYQETQYF. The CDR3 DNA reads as TGTGCCAGCAGCTTAGAGGGGCTTTCGTACCAAGAGACCCAGTACTTC. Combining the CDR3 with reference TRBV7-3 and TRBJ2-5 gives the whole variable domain GAGVSQTPSNKVTEKGKYVELRCDPISGHTALYWYRQSLGQGPEFLIYFQGTGAADDSGLPNDRFFAVRPEGSVSTLKIQRTERGDSAVYLCASSLEGLSYQETQYFGPGTRLLVL.

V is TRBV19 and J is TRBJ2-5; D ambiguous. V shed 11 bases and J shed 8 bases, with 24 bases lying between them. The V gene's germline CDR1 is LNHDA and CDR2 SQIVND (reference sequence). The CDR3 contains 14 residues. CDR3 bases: TGTGCCGCCGGGCCTCACACGGACGTCGATACCCAGTACTTC. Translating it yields CAAGPHTDVDTQYF.

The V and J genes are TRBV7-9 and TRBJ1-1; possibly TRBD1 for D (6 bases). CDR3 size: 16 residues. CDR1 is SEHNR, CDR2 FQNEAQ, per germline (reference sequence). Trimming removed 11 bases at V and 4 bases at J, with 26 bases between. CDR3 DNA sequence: TGTGCCGGCCAACGTTCGGGGGCAGGCTCGGGCACTGAAGCTTTCTTT. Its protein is CAGQRSGAGSGTEAFF.

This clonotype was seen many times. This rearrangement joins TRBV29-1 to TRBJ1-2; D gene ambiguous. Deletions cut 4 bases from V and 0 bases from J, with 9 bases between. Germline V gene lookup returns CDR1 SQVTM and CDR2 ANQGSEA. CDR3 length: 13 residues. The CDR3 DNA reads TGCAGCGTTGTCCTCCAGTCTAACTATGGCTACACCTTC. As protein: CSVVLQSNYGYTF.